These 27 T cell receptor beta chains were sequenced from one sample in a study of Ad26.COV2.S vaccination and SARS-CoV-2 variants. Indicated treatment: 19 received Ad26.COV2.S at low or high dose, single or two shots; several received placebo; per-sample allocation not given. Specimen acquisition occurred on day 63 following the initial vaccine or placebo injection. Sequenced by immunoSEQ multiplex PCR; TCRdb stores in-frame clones only, minus some. Of some 300,000 clones in the sample, 85% are singletons; the top ten hold approximately 2.2%. The material sequenced was peripheral blood, taken in a trial of Ad26.COV2.S vaccine versus placebo. The receptors were sampled from a person between 18 and 65 years old who received the Ad26.COV2.S COVID-19 vaccine or a placebo.

This clone has only one observation. The rearrangement links TRBV7-9 to TRBJ2-2, with 8 bases fitting TRBD1. The length of the CDR3 is 15 residues. The germline V gene encodes CDR1 SEHNR and CDR2 FQNEAQ (reference sequence). V shed 5 bases and J 4 bases; nucleotides not matched to a gene: 6. CDR3 loop: CASSPWTGPTGELFF. CDR3 sequence (DNA): TGTGCCAGCAGCCCCTGGACAGGGCCCACCGGGGAGCTGTTTTTT. Drawing the rest from reference TRBV7-9 and TRBJ2-2, the complete variable domain is DTGVSQNPRHKITKRGQNVTFRCDPISEHNRLYWYRQTLGQGPEFLTYFQNEAQLEKSRLLSDRFSAERPKGSFSTLEIQRTEQGDSAMYLCASSPWTGPTGELFFGEGSRLTVL.

The gene calls are TRBV19 and TRBJ2-2, with D perhaps TRBD1 or TRBD2 (5 bases each). CDR1 LNHDA and CDR2 SQIVND come from the germline V gene (reference sequence). CDR3 length: 16 residues. Between the trimmed V and J ends, which lost 5 bases and 4 bases, there was a span of 17 bases. The CDR3 region has the DNA TGTGCCAGTAGTCCTAACAGAGGGGCAGGCACCGGGGAGCTGTTTTTT. Its translation is CASSPNRGAGTGELFF.

The chain has TRBV4-1 and TRBJ2-6, with unresolved D. The V and J ends lost 1 base and 2 bases respectively, with 9 bases between them. The length of the CDR3 is 16 residues. Looked up from germline, CDR1 is MGHRA and CDR2 is YSYEKL. CDR3 nucleotide sequence: TGCGCCAGCAGCCAAGTCCTTCTACCTGGGGCCAACGTCCTGACTTTC. Encoded protein: CASSQVLLPGANVLTF.

V usage is TRBV19 and J usage is TRBJ1-1; 9 bases align to TRBD1. The germline gives CDR1 LNHDA, CDR2 SQIVND (reference sequence). V lost 6 bases, J lost 10 bases, and 6 bases stayed unmatched. The CDR3 extends over 12 amino acids. The CDR3 DNA reads TGTGCCAGTAGAAGACAGGGGGGGAGAGCTTTCTTT. It translates to CASRRQGGRAFF.

This sequence joins TRBV28 and TRBJ1-1; TRBD1 matches 9 bases. This CDR3 spans 16 amino acids. V dropped 5 bases and J dropped 11; count of bases not matched to a gene: 18. From germline, CDR1 is MDHEN and CDR2 SYDVKM. The CDR3 region has the DNA TGTGCCAGCAGTCCTCAACCGGGACAGGGAATGGAGATGGCTTTCTTT. Translated: CASSPQPGQGMEMAFF.

The chain couples TRBV2 to TRBJ2-5; the match to TRBD1 covers 11 bases. J gave up 4 bases and V 5 bases, and 3 bases lay outside the gene matches. The germline V gene encodes CDR1 SNHLY and CDR2 FYNNEI. The CDR3 has 14 residues. The CDR3, as DNA: TGTGCCAGCAGTCTGGACAGGGGGCTAGAGACCCAGTACTTC. Encoded protein: CASSLDRGLETQYF.

The chain carries TRBV18 and TRBJ1-1, with 10 bases aligning to TRBD1. The CDR3 has 15 residues. V trimming: 6 bases; J trimming: 1 base; junction bases outside the gene matches: 5. CDR1 is KGHSH and CDR2 is LQKENI in the germline V gene. This CDR3 reads CASSRWDRGNTEAFF. The CDR3 DNA is TGTGCCAGCTCCCGCTGGGACAGGGGGAACACTGAAGCTTTCTTT.

As concerns this clone: One base away lies a much larger clone, so this may be a sequencing read error. The chain recombines TRBV28 with TRBJ1-1; 8 bases fit TRBD1. J was trimmed by 1 base and V by 5 bases; bases with no gene match: 0. Germline CDR1 reads MDHEN; CDR2 reads SYDVKM. This CDR3 is built from 13 residues. The DNA for the CDR3 is TGTGCCAGCAGTGGACAGGGGAACACTGAAGCTTTCTTT. Translating it yields CASSGQGNTEAFF.

The rearrangement uses TRBV4-1 and TRBJ2-3, with D perhaps TRBD2 (5 bases). The V gene lost 4 bases and the J gene lost 10 bases, with 12 bases spanning the gap. Per germline, CDR1 MGHRA and CDR2 YSYEKL. The CDR3 covers 12 residues. As DNA, the CDR3 is TGCGCCAGCAGCCGCCTTCCCGGGGCGCAGTATTTT. Its protein is CASSRLPGAQYF.

Here the CDR3 reads CASSPQSKGSEQYF. The DNA for the CDR3 is TGTGCCAGCTCACCACAGTCTAAAGGGAGCGAGCAGTACTTC. V gene TRBV18 combines with J gene TRBJ2-7, with D possibly matching TRBD2 (5 bases). Per germline, CDR1 KGHSH and CDR2 LQKENI. The CDR3 length is 14 residues. V lost 1 base and J 6 bases, leaving 13 bases between the germline ends. Full variable domain (remainder filled in from reference TRBV18 and TRBJ2-7): NAGVMQNPRHLVRRRGQEARLRCSPMKGHSHVYWYRQLPEEGLKFMVYLQKENIIDESGMPKERFSAEFPKEGPSILRIQQVVRGDSAAYFCASSPQSKGSEQYFGPGTRLTVT.

This chain connects TRBV2 to TRBJ2-5; D is perhaps TRBD1 (5 bases). The CDR3 is made up of 15 amino acids. Trimming left V 4 bases short and J 5 bases short, with 17 bases between. Germline CDR1 is SNHLY and CDR2 is FYNNEI. The CDR3 protein is CASSVAGNWDETQYF. CDR3 nucleotide sequence: TGTGCCAGCAGTGTTGCAGGGAATTGGGATGAGACCCAGTACTTC.

The chain has TRBV7-9 and TRBJ1-5; D unclear. The length of the CDR3 is 16 residues. Germline V gene sequence: CDR1 SEHNR, CDR2 FQNEAQ (reference sequence). The V and J ends lost 1 base and 6 bases respectively, with 16 bases between them. CDR3 nucleotide sequence: TGTGCCAGCAGCTTAGGTGTTTCGGGGATAAGTCAGCCCCAGCATTTT. It is translated as CASSLGVSGISQPQHF.

The genes are TRBV2 and TRBJ2-5, with 12 nucleotides matching TRBD2. The V gene's germline CDR1 is SNHLY and CDR2 FYNNEI. CDR3 length equals 16 residues. V was pared by 2 bases and J by 4 bases, with 5 bases of the junction left unmatched. CDR3 amino acids: CASSELAGGPLETQYF. The CDR3 DNA follows: TGTGCCAGCAGTGAACTAGCGGGGGGGCCGTTAGAGACCCAGTACTTC.

A single count supports this clone. This chain links TRBV14 with TRBJ1-6; tentative D call: TRBD1 (5 bases). Trimming left V 2 bases short and J 14 bases short, with 13 bases between. The CDR3 totals 13 residues. Germline values: CDR1 SGHDN, CDR2 FVKESK. CDR3 sequence: CASSQQGLRTLHF. The CDR3 coding sequence is TGTGCCAGCAGCCAACAGGGACTTAGAACCCTCCACTTT.

The chain combines TRBV11-3 with TRBJ2-5, with D maybe TRBD1 (5 bases). CDR1 and CDR2 from the germline V gene are SGHNT and YENEEA. V lost 0 bases and J 5 bases, leaving 13 bases between the germline ends. The CDR3 is 15 amino acids. The CDR3 protein is CASSLEAGFFETQYF. CDR3 coding DNA: TGTGCCAGCAGCTTAGAGGCAGGGTTCTTTGAGACCCAGTACTTC.

This clone was observed a few times. This chain links TRBV6-5 with TRBJ1-5, with a weak D call TRBD1 (6 bases). Germline V gene data show CDR1 as MNHEY and CDR2 as SVGAGI. The CDR3 loop spans 15 amino acids. V was shortened by 5 bases and J by 5 bases, with 16 bases between the two germline ends. CDR3 sequence reads: CASSPRGQFYQPQHF. DNA of the CDR3: TGTGCCAGCAGTCCTCGGGGGCAGTTTTATCAGCCCCAGCATTTT.

The V call is TRBV15, the J call TRBJ2-7; D gene ambiguous. With 1 base removed from V and 6 bases from J, the gap between germline ends came to 7 bases. There are 12 residues in the CDR3. In germline, CDR1 is LNHNV, CDR2 YYDKDF (reference sequence). CDR3 residues: CATSRARAEQYF. CDR3 bases: TGTGCCACCAGCAGAGCACGGGCCGAGCAGTACTTC.

This clone occurred once. The chain is built from TRBV5-1 and TRBJ1-2; D uncertain. Germline-derived CDR1 and CDR2 are SGHRS and YFSETQ. V was pared by 4 bases and J by 4 bases, with 14 bases between. The CDR3 is 14 amino acids. CDR3: CASSLGMDTYGYTF. DNA of the CDR3: TGCGCCAGCAGCCTAGGTATGGATACCTATGGCTACACCTTC.

To note about this clone: A junction boundary mismatches the germline segment, possibly from a read error. CDR3 DNA sequence: TGTGCCAGCTCACCAGAGGGGTTGGCAGGGGCATCCTTC. Translating it yields CASSPEGLAGASF. This sequence joins TRBV18 and TRBJ1-2; TRBD1 is a possible D gene (6 bases). CDR1 KGHSH and CDR2 LQKENI come from the germline V gene. The CDR3 covers 13 residues.

V gene TRBV6-5 combines with J gene TRBJ2-2; D possibly matches TRBD1 or TRBD2 (6 bases each). The CDR3 sequence is 14 residues long. V was pared by 8 bases and J by 4 bases, with 14 bases between. Per germline, CDR1 MNHEY and CDR2 SVGAGI. The CDR3 DNA reads TGTGCCAGCTTCTTCAGGGGAGGCACCGGGGAGCTGTTTTTT. This gives the protein CASFFRGGTGELFF.

The J gene is TRBJ2-2, the V gene TRBV5-6, with TRBD1 matching 9 bases. V shed 5 bases and J 6 bases; nucleotides not matched to a gene: 8. CDR3 length: 15 residues. CDR1 is SGHDT and CDR2 is YYEEEE in the germline V gene. The CDR3 here is CASRSPGQGSGELFF. DNA for the CDR3: TGTGCCAGCAGGTCCCCCGGACAGGGGTCCGGGGAGCTGTTTTTT.

This sequence joins TRBV7-2 and TRBJ2-3, with 12 bases identical to TRBD2. The CDR3 consists of 15 residues. V was pared by 5 bases and J by 5 bases, with 5 bases of the junction left unmatched. Germline loops: CDR1 SGHTA, CDR2 FQGNSA. This CDR3 reads CASSPSGGGVDTQYF. The CDR3 nucleotides read TGTGCCAGCAGCCCTAGCGGGGGGGGTGTAGATACGCAGTATTTT.

In the case of this clone: Other DNA sequences within the sample encode an identical CDR3. The V and J genes are TRBV6-5 and TRBJ2-5; D remains unclear. Trimming stripped 2 bases from V and 5 bases from J, with 3 bases between. CDR1 MNHEY and CDR2 SVGAGI come from the germline V gene. The CDR3 runs to 11 residues. The CDR3 region has the DNA TGTGCCAGCAGTTACGGCGAGACCCAGTACTTC. Its protein is CASSYGETQYF.

J is TRBJ2-7 and V is TRBV20-1, with D unresolved. The length of the CDR3 is 12 residues. In germline, CDR1 is DFQATT, CDR2 SNEGSKA (reference sequence). The germline V and J ends were trimmed by 3 bases and 2 bases, with 8 bases remaining between them. CDR3: CSASIGPYEQYF. The CDR3 nucleotides read TGCAGTGCTAGTATCGGGCCCTACGAGCAGTACTTC.

This clone was recorded only once. The chain links TRBV20-1 to TRBJ2-3; D uncertain. Germline V lookup: CDR1 DFQATT, CDR2 SNEGSKA (reference sequence). Trimming took 3 bases from V and 4 from J, leaving 5 bases between them. The CDR3 loop spans 11 amino acids. The CDR3 coding sequence is TGCAGTGCTAGTTATTCAGATACGCAGTATTTT. This sequence encodes CSASYSDTQYF.

About this clone itself: The sample holds other DNA sequences that translate to the same CDR3. This chain joins TRBV9 and TRBJ2-7, with D tentatively TRBD1 (6 bases). The germline gives CDR1 SGDLS, CDR2 YYNGEE. V was pared by 0 bases and J by 2 bases, with 9 bases between. The CDR3 runs 14 residues. In DNA, the CDR3 is TGTGCCAGCAGCGTAGGAACAGGGACCTACGAGCAGTACTTC. This gives the protein CASSVGTGTYEQYF.

This clone was observed a few times. The genes are TRBV4-1 and TRBJ2-2, with D tentatively TRBD1 or TRBD2 (6 bases each). Germline V gene sequence: CDR1 MGHRA, CDR2 YSYEKL. The CDR3 contains 17 residues. V was pared by 1 base and J by 6 bases, with 18 bases between. The CDR3 DNA reads TGCGCCAGCAGCCAAGGACCAATTTGGGGGGCGGCCGGGGAGCTGTTTTTT. Translating gives CASSQGPIWGAAGELFF.